This TCR beta chain came from a study of T-cell reconstitution after alpha-beta-depleted transplantation in children. General observations from the study: About two months after transplant, alpha-beta T cells reportedly came from several hundred expanded graft clones. At the one-year point after transplant, T-cell counts and TCRbeta diversity were found to come mostly from T cells that had been newly produced. Several patients had high TCRbeta diversity at day 60; it came from surviving recipient T cells and thymic progenitors.

The CDR3 has 18 residues. The V end lost 3 bases, the J end lost 6 bases, and 26 bases lay between the germline ends. Germline values: CDR1 DFQATT, CDR2 SNEGSKA (reference sequence). Concerning this clonotype itself: The antigen remains unidentified.

Construction of the TCRbeta library involved unique molecular identifiers. TCRdb re-derived calls from the PCR reads in MiXCR, one entry per CDR3 protein. Found here are 550,000 to 800,000 distinct CDR3 sequences, over 10% of them singletons; the top ten hold 0.75% to 0.85%. The TCR originated in a girl aged 2-15 years with congenital amegakaryocytic thrombocytopenia, due to receive a stem cell transplant. The specimen was PBMCs, collected before TCRalphabeta/CD19-depleted stem cell transplant. The genes are TRBV20-1 and TRBJ1-4; the D gene is possibly TRBD1 (5 bases). The DNA for the CDR3 is TGCAGTGCTAGGCGATCCATCCGCCGGGACGGAGGGGATGAAAAACTGTTTTTT. This sequence encodes CSARRSIRRDGGDEKLFF.